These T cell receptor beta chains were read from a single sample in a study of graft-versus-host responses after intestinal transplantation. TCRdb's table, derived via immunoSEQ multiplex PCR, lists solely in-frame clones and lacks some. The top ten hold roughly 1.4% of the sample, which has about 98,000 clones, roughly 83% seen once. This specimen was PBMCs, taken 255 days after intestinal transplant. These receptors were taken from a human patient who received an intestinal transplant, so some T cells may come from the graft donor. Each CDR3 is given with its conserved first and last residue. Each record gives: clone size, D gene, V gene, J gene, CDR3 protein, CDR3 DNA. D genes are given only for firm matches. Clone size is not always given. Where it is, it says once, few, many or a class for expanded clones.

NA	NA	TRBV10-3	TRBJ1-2	CAISDPIPGGVYGYTF	TGTGCCATCAGTGACCCGATACCGGGTGGCGTATACGGCTACACCTTC
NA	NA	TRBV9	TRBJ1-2	CASSVGVEGNAVYGYTF	TGTGCCAGCAGCGTAGGGGTGGAGGGGAACGCGGTCTATGGCTACACCTTC
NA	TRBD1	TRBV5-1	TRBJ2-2	CASSADRGRVTGELFF	TGCGCCAGCAGCGCGGACAGGGGGCGGGTGACCGGGGAGCTGTTTTTT
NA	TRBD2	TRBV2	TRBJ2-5	CASSRSGGAETQYF	TGTGCCAGCAGCAGAAGCGGGGGGGCCGAGACCCAGTACTTC
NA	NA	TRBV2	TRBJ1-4	CASKVQPGAKLFF	TGTGCCAGCAAAGTACAGCCCGGGGCGAAACTGTTTTTT
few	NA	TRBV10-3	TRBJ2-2	CAITSDRTHSSGELFF	TGTGCCATCACCTCCGACAGGACTCACTCTTCCGGGGAGCTGTTTTTT
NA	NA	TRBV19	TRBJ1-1	CASSTNTEAFF	TGTGCCAGTAGTACCAACACTGAAGCTTTCTTT
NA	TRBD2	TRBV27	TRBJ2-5	CASGVLAGGPETQYF	TGTGCCAGCGGGGTACTAGCGGGAGGGCCAGAGACCCAGTACTTC
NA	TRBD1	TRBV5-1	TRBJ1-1	CASSRTTGGEVWNTEAFF	TGCGCCAGCAGCCGCACAACAGGGGGCGAAGTCTGGAACACTGAAGCTTTCTTT
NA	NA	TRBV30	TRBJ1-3	CASGQNSGNTIYF	TGTGCCTCGGGGCAGAACTCTGGAAACACCATATATTTT
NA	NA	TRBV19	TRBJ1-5	CASSIGGGNGNQPQHF	TGTGCCAGTAGTATCGGGGGTGGGAACGGCAATCAGCCCCAGCATTTT
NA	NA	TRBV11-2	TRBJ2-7	CASSTGTREQYF	TGTGCCAGCAGCACCGGGACGCGCGAGCAGTACTTC
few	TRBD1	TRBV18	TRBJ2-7	CASSQDRGRGNEQYF	TGTGCCAGCTCTCAGGACAGGGGGCGCGGGAACGAGCAGTACTTC
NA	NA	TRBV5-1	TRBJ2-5	CASSARGQETQYF	TGCGCCAGCAGCGCCAGGGGTCAAGAGACCCAGTACTTC
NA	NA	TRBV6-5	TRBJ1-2	CASSYSRAGVGYGYTF	TGTGCCAGCAGTTACTCGAGGGCGGGGGTAGGCTATGGCTACACCTTC
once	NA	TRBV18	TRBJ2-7	CASSGTGTDSYEQYF	TGTGCCAGCTCGGGTACCGGGACCGACTCCTACGAGCAGTACTTC
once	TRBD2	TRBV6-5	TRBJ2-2	CASSLAGGLGELFF	TGTGCCAGCAGTCTAGCGGGGGGGCTCGGGGAGCTGTTTTTT
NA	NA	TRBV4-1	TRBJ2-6	CASSQEAGSGANVLTF	TGCGCCAGCAGCCAAGAGGCGGGCTCTGGGGCCAACGTCCTGACTTTC
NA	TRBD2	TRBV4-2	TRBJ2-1	CASSQGASGGADEQFF	TGTGCCAGCAGCCAAGGTGCCAGCGGGGGGGCCGATGAGCAGTTCTTC
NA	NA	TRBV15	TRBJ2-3	CATSRDDSRKADTQYF	TGTGCCACCAGCAGAGATGATTCTCGTAAGGCAGATACGCAGTATTTT
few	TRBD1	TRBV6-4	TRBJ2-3	CASSGGSSTDTQYF	TGTGCCAGCTCAGGGGGTTCTAGCACAGATACGCAGTATTTT
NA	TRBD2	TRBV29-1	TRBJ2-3	CSVWSGREPTDTQYF	TGCAGCGTTTGGAGCGGGAGGGAACCTACAGATACGCAGTATTTT
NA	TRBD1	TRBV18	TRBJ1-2	CASSRGTGPNYGYTF	TGTGCCAGCTCACGGGGGACAGGCCCCAACTATGGCTACACCTTC
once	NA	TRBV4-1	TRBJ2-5	CASSQDRETQYF	TGCGCCAGCAGCCAAGATCGAGAGACCCAGTACTTC
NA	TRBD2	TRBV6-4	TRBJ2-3	CASSDSSGSPDTQYF	TGTGCCAGCAGTGATTCGAGCGGGAGCCCAGATACGCAGTATTTT
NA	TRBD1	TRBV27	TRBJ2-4	CASSLGPGQGPNIQYF	TGTGCCAGCAGTTTGGGGCCGGGACAGGGACCAAACATTCAGTACTTC
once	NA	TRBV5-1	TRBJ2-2	CASSEDGSTGELFF	TGCGCCAGCAGCGAGGACGGTTCCACCGGGGAGCTGTTTTTT
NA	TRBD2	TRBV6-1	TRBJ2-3	CASSGGGFIGLPDTQYF	TGTGCCAGCAGTGGGGGGGGTTTTATCGGATTGCCAGATACGCAGTATTTT
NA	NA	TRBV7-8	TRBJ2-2	CASSLEGLTGELFF	TGTGCCAGCAGCTTAGAAGGGTTGACCGGGGAGCTGTTTTTT
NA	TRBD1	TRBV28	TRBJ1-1	CASSLYRGTGLRATEAFF	TGTGCCAGCAGTTTATACAGGGGAACGGGACTTAGGGCTACTGAAGCTTTCTTT